The 22 T cell receptor beta chains below all came from one sample that was sequenced in a study of blood T cell repertoires in COVID-19. The repertoire was sequenced with immunoSEQ multiplex PCR; TCRdb's copy has only in-frame clones and lacks some. The sample includes about 28,000 clones, about 92% seen only once; the top ten take 0.75% to 0.85%. Sequenced sample: peripheral blood. Every receptor here comes from a woman aged 70-85 years with COVID-19, enrolled during active disease.

This sequence joins TRBV19 and TRBJ2-1; weak D call: TRBD2 (5 bases). The V end was cut by 4 bases, the J end by 0 bases, with 13 bases between. From germline, CDR1 is LNHDA and CDR2 SQIVND (reference sequence). The CDR3 loop spans 16 amino acids. CDR3: CASSTLGSYSYNEQFF. The CDR3 nucleotides are TGTGCCAGTAGTACTTTGGGGAGTTACTCCTACAATGAGCAGTTCTTC. The full variable domain, completed using reference TRBV19 and TRBJ2-1, is DGGITQSPKYLFRKEGQNVTLSCEQNLNHDAMYWYRQDPGQGLRLIYYSQIVNDFQKGDIAEGYSVSREKKESFPLTVTSAQKNPTAFYLCASSTLGSYSYNEQFFGPGTRLTVL.

The rearrangement joins TRBV6-1 to TRBJ2-1, with 7 positions matching TRBD2. Germline V gene lookup returns CDR1 MNHNS and CDR2 SASEGT. With 2 bases clipped from V and 8 bases from J, the junction kept 12 bases outside the gene matches. The CDR3 contains 16 residues. The CDR3 protein is CASSELSGLPSDEQFF. The CDR3 region has the DNA TGTGCCAGCAGTGAACTTAGCGGGCTCCCCTCCGATGAGCAGTTCTTC.

V is TRBV7-9 and J is TRBJ2-2, with 14 bases that match TRBD2. J lost 5 bases, V lost 5 bases, and 10 bases had no gene match. The CDR3 has 18 residues. Germline V gene sequence: CDR1 SEHNR, CDR2 FQNEAQ (reference sequence). The CDR3 DNA reads as TGTGCCAGCAGCCAAACGGGACTAGCGGGAGTGGGAACCGGGGAGCTGTTTTTT. It specifies CASSQTGLAGVGTGELFF.

The chain joins TRBV6-5 to TRBJ2-3; 11 nucleotides align to TRBD1. Unmatched junction bases numbered 6, after V lost 3 bases and J lost 7 bases. Germline-derived CDR1 and CDR2 are MNHEY and SVGAGI. The CDR3 length is 15 residues. CDR3 bases: TGTGCCAGCAGTTATTTGGGACAGGGGGGAAATACGCAGTATTTT. Amino acid sequence: CASSYLGQGGNTQYF.

The chain has TRBV5-1 and TRBJ2-2, with unresolved D. Germline CDR1 reads SGHRS; CDR2 reads YFSETQ. The CDR3 sequence is 15 residues long. V was cut by 0 bases and J by 5 bases, with 11 bases left in between. CDR3 protein: CASSLVLEGTGELFF. CDR3 nucleotides: TGCGCCAGCAGCTTGGTGCTAGAAGGTACCGGGGAGCTGTTTTTT. Using reference TRBV5-1 and TRBJ2-2 for the parts outside the CDR3, the full variable domain is KAGVTQTPRYLIKTRGQQVTLSCSPISGHRSVSWYQQTPGQGLQFLFEYFSETQRNKGNFPGRFSGRQFSNSRSEMNVSTLELGDSALYLCASSLVLEGTGELFFGEGSRLTVL.

CDR3 in amino acids: CASSPPGYTEAFF. The CDR3 DNA reads TGTGCCAGCAGTCCCCCGGGATACACTGAAGCTTTCTTT. The rearrangement joins TRBV28 to TRBJ1-1; D ambiguous. Germline-derived CDR1 and CDR2 are MDHEN and SYDVKM. Trimming shortened V by 5 bases and J by 3 bases, and 10 bases separated the two germline ends. This CDR3 contains 13 residues.

V is TRBV27 and J is TRBJ1-6; D is unclear. The CDR3 has 13 residues. V lost 6 bases, J lost 7 bases, and 10 bases lay in between. The germline V gene encodes CDR1 MNHEY and CDR2 SMNVEV (reference sequence). The CDR3 DNA reads TGTGCCAGCAGAGAAGCGACGAATTCACCCCTCCACTTT. Protein product: CASREATNSPLHF.

The V call is TRBV25-1, the J call TRBJ1-4; 7 nucleotides line up with TRBD1. Trimming removed 2 bases from V and 4 bases from J; junction bases left unmatched: 7. From germline, CDR1 is MGHDK and CDR2 SYGVNS. This CDR3 spans 16 amino acids. The CDR3 spells CASSERVWDSNEKLFF. The CDR3 DNA reads as TGTGCCAGCAGTGAAAGGGTTTGGGACAGTAATGAAAAACTGTTTTTT. The full variable domain, rest sourced from reference TRBV25-1 and TRBJ1-4, is EADIYQTPRYLVIGTGKKITLECSQTMGHDKMYWYQQDPGMELHLIHYSYGVNSTEKGDLSSESTVSRIRTEHFPLTLESARPSHTSQYLCASSERVWDSNEKLFFGSGTQLSVL.

The rearrangement uses TRBV6-2 or TRBV6-3 and TRBJ2-1; D not certain. The CDR3 length is 12 residues. V was pared by 0 bases and J by 10 bases, with 7 bases between. Germline assignment: CDR1 MNHEY and CDR2 SVGEGT. The CDR3 protein is CASSYSVGEQFF. As DNA, the CDR3 is TGTGCCAGCAGTTACTCGGTCGGGGAGCAGTTCTTC.

The count of this clone is one. The rearrangement links TRBV7-2 to TRBJ2-6; D unclear. V shed 0 bases and J shed 0 bases, with 3 bases lying between them. Germline-derived CDR1 and CDR2 are SGHTA and FQGNSA. The CDR3 runs 15 residues. CDR3 DNA sequence: TGTGCCAGCAGCTTAGCCCTCTCTGGGGCCAACGTCCTGACTTTC. Protein sequence: CASSLALSGANVLTF.

The gene calls are TRBV6-5 and TRBJ1-1; tentatively, D is TRBD1 (6 bases). Germline loops: CDR1 MNHEY, CDR2 SVGAGI. V lost 2 bases and J lost 3, with 13 bases in between. The CDR3 is made up of 15 amino acids. In DNA form, the CDR3 reads TGTGCCAGCAGTTACGGGGTAGGGGGGGACACTGAAGCTTTCTTT. It codes for CASSYGVGGDTEAFF.

The chain links TRBV6-2 or TRBV6-3 to TRBJ2-2; D is uncertain. The germline V gene has CDR1 MNHEY and CDR2 SVGEGT. The V and J ends lost 2 bases and 4 bases respectively, with 11 bases between them. The CDR3 has 15 residues. The chain's CDR3 is CASSYLVSSTGELFF. The CDR3 nucleotides are TGTGCCAGCAGTTACCTCGTGAGTTCCACCGGGGAGCTGTTTTTT.

This rearrangement joins TRBV7-9 to TRBJ2-7; D uncertain. With 1 base removed from V and 6 bases from J, the gap between germline ends came to 13 bases. Per germline, CDR1 SEHNR and CDR2 FQNEAQ (reference sequence). CDR3 length equals 14 residues. The CDR3: CASSLGHPLAEQYF. For the CDR3, the DNA is TGTGCCAGCAGCTTAGGGCACCCGTTGGCCGAGCAGTACTTC. Using reference TRBV7-9 and TRBJ2-7 for the parts outside the CDR3, the full variable domain is DTGVSQNPRHKITKRGQNVTFRCDPISEHNRLYWYRQTLGQGPEFLTYFQNEAQLEKSRLLSDRFSAERPKGSFSTLEIQRTEQGDSAMYLCASSLGHPLAEQYFGPGTRLTVT.

CDR3 DNA: TGTGCCACCAGCAGAGATCAGGCAGTCAATCAGCCCCAGCATTTT. Protein product: CATSRDQAVNQPQHF. The chain has TRBV15 and TRBJ1-5; D unclear. CDR1 and CDR2 (germline): LNHNV, YYDKDF (reference sequence). This CDR3 spans 15 amino acids. V lost 0 bases to trimming and J lost 3 bases, with 9 bases between them.

This chain uses TRBV4-2 with TRBJ1-2; D is uncertain. CDR3 size: 14 residues. Germline V gene sequence: CDR1 LGHNA, CDR2 YNFKEQ. Trimming took 0 bases from V and 6 from J, leaving 11 bases between them. CDR3 protein: CASSQDPRGNGYTF. The CDR3 DNA reads TGTGCCAGCAGCCAAGATCCGCGGGGAAATGGCTACACCTTC.

The CDR3: CASSNREQPQHF. The CDR3 region has the DNA TGTGCCAGCTCAAACAGGGAGCAGCCCCAGCATTTT. The chain links TRBV18 to TRBJ1-5, with D perhaps TRBD1 (6 bases). Trimming took 5 bases from V and 7 from J, leaving 9 bases between them. CDR1 is KGHSH, CDR2 LQKENI, per germline. This CDR3 is built from 12 residues.

This sequence joins TRBV28 and TRBJ2-4; 7 bases fit TRBD2. Trimming cost V 6 bases and J 8 bases; bases outside gene matches: 19. This CDR3 is 17 amino acids long. From germline, CDR1 is MDHEN and CDR2 SYDVKM. CDR3 coding DNA: TGTGCCAGCAGGGCTAGGGGAGGGGCGGCGTCTGGGTACATTCAGTACTTC. Translation gives CASRARGGAASGYIQYF.

This clone appeared a single time. V is TRBV10-3 and J is TRBJ1-5; D perhaps matches TRBD1 (6 bases). Germline loops: CDR1 ENHRY, CDR2 SYGVKD. The V gene lost 2 bases and the J gene lost 9 bases, with 26 bases spanning the gap. The CDR3 covers 18 residues. CDR3: CAISEGGGAGLLGGPQHF. The CDR3 nucleotides read TGTGCCATCAGTGAGGGAGGGGGGGCAGGACTTCTCGGCGGGCCCCAGCATTTT.

V gene TRBV28 combines with J gene TRBJ2-7, with 7 bases fitting TRBD2. V trimming: 3 bases; J trimming: 2 bases; junction bases outside the gene matches: 7. Germline V gene sequence: CDR1 MDHEN, CDR2 SYDVKM. There are 15 residues in the CDR3. The CDR3 spells CASSFGLAVAYEQYF. In DNA, the CDR3 is TGTGCCAGCAGTTTTGGTCTAGCGGTAGCCTACGAGCAGTACTTC.

V usage is TRBV28 and J usage is TRBJ1-1, with D hard to call. Trimming left V 3 bases short and J 3 bases short, with 17 bases between. The CDR3 consists of 16 residues. The germline CDR1 and CDR2 sequences are MDHEN and SYDVKM. CDR3 residues: CASSFGGSWDYTEAFF. CDR3 nucleotides: TGTGCCAGCAGTTTCGGCGGGTCTTGGGATTACACTGAAGCTTTCTTT.

This sequence joins TRBV5-1 and TRBJ2-3, with D possibly matching TRBD2 (6 bases). Germline CDR1 is SGHRS and CDR2 is YFSETQ. CDR3 size: 15 residues. V was clipped by 0 bases and J by 5 bases, with 13 bases between them. CDR3 sequence: CASSLEGGRGDTQYF. The DNA for the CDR3 is TGCGCCAGCAGCTTGGAGGGAGGAAGGGGAGATACGCAGTATTTT.

This rearrangement joins TRBV27 to TRBJ1-2, with a tentative D call TRBD1 (5 bases). Germline V gene sequence: CDR1 MNHEY, CDR2 SMNVEV (reference sequence). The CDR3 runs to 15 residues. Trimming removed 5 bases from V and 5 bases from J, with 18 bases in between. For the CDR3, the DNA is TGTGCCAGCAGTCCCGGAATTCCAGGGCCTTATGGCTACACCTTC. It encodes CASSPGIPGPYGYTF.